The rows below give T cell receptor beta chains drawn from one sample of a study of OX40 agonist ivuxolimab in advanced cancers. Generated by immunoSEQ multiplex PCR, the TCRdb table keeps only in-frame clones and is missing some. The sample lists roughly 82,000 clones; approximately 88% were seen once. The sequenced sample was CD4+ or CD8+ T cells sorted from blood, obtained in a trial of the OX40 agonist ivuxolimab. These TCRs come from an adult with an advanced solid tumor such as melanoma, head and neck, liver or kidney cancer. Both conserved end residues are part of each CDR3. The D gene is left open where the match is weak. Clone sizes are given selectively: once, few, many, or a class where the clone is expanded.

J gene: TRBJ2-2; D gene: TRBD2; V gene: TRBV28; clone size: NA; CDR3 DNA: TGTGCCAGCAGTTCCGAGCGGGAGCGCTACACCGGGGAGCTGTTTTTT; CDR3 protein: CASSSERERYTGELFF
J gene: TRBJ2-3; D gene: NA; V gene: TRBV28; clone size: NA; CDR3 DNA: TGTGCCAGCAATTCTATGTACACAGATACGCAGTATTTT; CDR3 protein: CASNSMYTDTQYF
J gene: TRBJ2-1; D gene: NA; V gene: TRBV4-1; clone size: NA; CDR3 DNA: TGCGCCAGCAGCCAAGAGTACAAAGGGAGGAGCTCCTACAATGAGCAGTTCTTC; CDR3 protein: CASSQEYKGRSSYNEQFF
J gene: TRBJ2-1; D gene: NA; V gene: TRBV5-1; clone size: NA; CDR3 DNA: TGCGCCAGCAGCCTGGCTCGTGGAGGGAACGATGAGCAGTTCTTC; CDR3 protein: CASSLARGGNDEQFF
J gene: TRBJ2-1; D gene: TRBD1; V gene: TRBV10-1; clone size: NA; CDR3 DNA: TGCGCCAGCAGTGATTTACAGGGGGCCTGGGGTAGCAATGAGCAGTTCTTC; CDR3 protein: CASSDLQGAWGSNEQFF
J gene: TRBJ2-3; D gene: NA; V gene: TRBV7-2; clone size: NA; CDR3 DNA: TGTGCCAGCAGCTTCAGGGGGGTAGCAGATACGCAGTATTTT; CDR3 protein: CASSFRGVADTQYF
J gene: TRBJ1-1; D gene: NA; V gene: TRBV7-2; clone size: NA; CDR3 DNA: TGTGCCAGCAGCACCACAGGGTACACTGAAGCTTTCTTT; CDR3 protein: CASSTTGYTEAFF
J gene: TRBJ2-3; D gene: TRBD2; V gene: TRBV18; clone size: NA; CDR3 DNA: TGTGCCAGCTCACTTAGCGGGACAGATACGCAGTATTTT; CDR3 protein: CASSLSGTDTQYF
J gene: TRBJ2-5; D gene: NA; V gene: TRBV11-2; clone size: NA; CDR3 DNA: TGTGCCAGCAGCCAGGGGTACGAGAGGGACCAAGAGACCCAGTACTTC; CDR3 protein: CASSQGYERDQETQYF
J gene: TRBJ2-7; D gene: NA; V gene: TRBV27; clone size: once; CDR3 DNA: TGTGCCAGCAGTTTACGGGCGGATGAAGCCTACGAGCAGTACTTC; CDR3 protein: CASSLRADEAYEQYF
J gene: TRBJ1-2; D gene: NA; V gene: TRBV4-1; clone size: NA; CDR3 DNA: TGCGCCAGCAGCCAGCCAACCTCGGGGGGGAACTATGGCTACACCTTC; CDR3 protein: CASSQPTSGGNYGYTF
J gene: TRBJ1-4; D gene: NA; V gene: TRBV28; clone size: NA; CDR3 DNA: TGTGCCAGCAGTTTGTGGGACGGCAATGAAAAACTGTTTTTT; CDR3 protein: CASSLWDGNEKLFF
J gene: TRBJ1-6; D gene: TRBD1; V gene: TRBV9; clone size: NA; CDR3 DNA: TGTGCCAGCAGCGGGGAGACAGGGTGGAATTCACCCCTCCACTTT; CDR3 protein: CASSGETGWNSPLHF
J gene: TRBJ2-2; D gene: NA; V gene: TRBV21-1; clone size: NA; CDR3 DNA: TGTGCCAGCAGCAAAGAAAGTGCAGGGTCGAACACCGGGGAGCTGTTTTTT; CDR3 protein: CASSKESAGSNTGELFF
J gene: TRBJ2-7; D gene: NA; V gene: TRBV7-2; clone size: NA; CDR3 DNA: TGTGCCAGCAGTAGACAGGTAACAAGCTCCTACGAGCAGTACTTC; CDR3 protein: CASSRQVTSSYEQYF
J gene: TRBJ1-5; D gene: NA; V gene: TRBV19; clone size: NA; CDR3 DNA: TGTGCCAGTAGGATCGCAGCCTTCCCAAATCAGCCCCAGCATTTT; CDR3 protein: CASRIAAFPNQPQHF
J gene: TRBJ2-5; D gene: NA; V gene: TRBV10-2; clone size: NA; CDR3 DNA: TGCGCCAGCAGCGCGGGGGCGGCGGGTTACCAAGAGACCCAGTACTTC; CDR3 protein: CASSAGAAGYQETQYF
J gene: TRBJ2-5; D gene: NA; V gene: TRBV29-1; clone size: NA; CDR3 DNA: TGCAGCGTTGAAGATTACGGGGAAGAGACCCAGTACTTC; CDR3 protein: CSVEDYGEETQYF
J gene: TRBJ1-5; D gene: TRBD1; V gene: TRBV28; clone size: NA; CDR3 DNA: TGTGCCAGCGGAACAGGGGTATTCATTAGCAATCAGCCCCAGCATTTT; CDR3 protein: CASGTGVFISNQPQHF
J gene: TRBJ1-1; D gene: NA; V gene: TRBV4-1; clone size: once; CDR3 DNA: TGCGCCAGCAGGGAATTCAGGGCTCGGAACACTGAAGCTTTCTTT; CDR3 protein: CASREFRARNTEAFF
J gene: TRBJ1-1; D gene: NA; V gene: TRBV23-1; clone size: NA; CDR3 DNA: TGCGCCAGCAGTCAATCGAAAGGGAGGGGACGCACTGAAGCTTTCTTT; CDR3 protein: CASSQSKGRGRTEAFF
J gene: TRBJ1-2; D gene: NA; V gene: TRBV7-9; clone size: once; CDR3 DNA: TGTGCCAGCAGCTCAACCCACTATGGCTACACCTTC; CDR3 protein: CASSSTHYGYTF
J gene: TRBJ2-7; D gene: TRBD1; V gene: TRBV6-5; clone size: NA; CDR3 DNA: TGTGCCAGCAGCAGACAGGGGGCGATTTACTTC; CDR3 protein: CASSRQGAIYF